This T cell receptor beta chain was recorded in a study of blood T cell repertoires in COVID-19. TCRdb keeps only in-frame clones here, not all; method: immunoSEQ multiplex PCR. The sample yields fewer than 300,000 clones, approximately 77% seen once. Per germline, CDR1 SEHNR and CDR2 FQNEAQ (reference sequence). The CDR3 runs 17 residues. Trimming removed 5 bases from V and 0 bases from J; junction bases left unmatched: 12. Sequenced input: peripheral blood. This TCR came from a woman younger than 30 with acute or convalescent COVID-19. The chain is built from TRBV7-9 and TRBJ2-7; 8 bases map to TRBD1. The CDR3 region is CASSERTGWGSSYEQYF. CDR3 nucleotides: TGTGCCAGCAGCGAACGGACAGGGTGGGGCAGCTCCTACGAGCAGTACTTC.